A single sample is the source of the 26 T cell receptor beta chains below, sequenced in a study of Ad26.COV2.S vaccination and SARS-CoV-2 variants (dated by TCRdb to the early 2020s). What this sample's treatment or condition label stands for: 15 to 20 received Ad26.COV2.S at low or high dose, single or two shots; about 5 received placebo; per-sample allocation not given. For vaccine and placebo recipients, repertoires were sequenced using samples collected on day 63 after the first injection. The library was generated by the immunoSEQ multiplex PCR assay. This is the immuneACCESS table as TCRdb keeps it, with only in-frame sequences that have V and J called. A part of the clones is gone; compared with another copy, unresolved V genes explain less than half, and the rest is unexplained. This sample holds 400,000 to 450,000 clones; about 92% were observed only once. Jointly, the top ten make up around 1.7% of the sample.

The sample consisted of peripheral blood, taken in a trial of Ad26.COV2.S vaccine versus placebo. These receptors were obtained from a person between 18 and 65 years old who received the Ad26.COV2.S COVID-19 vaccine or a placebo.

J is TRBJ1-1 and V is TRBV30; the D is unclear. V was trimmed by 2 bases and J by 6 bases, leaving 10 bases between them. The CDR3 length is 12 residues. The germline V gene has CDR1 GTSNPN and CDR2 SVGIG (reference sequence). CDR3 region: CAWSLRWAEAFF. The CDR3 region has the DNA TGTGCCTGGAGTTTGCGGTGGGCTGAAGCTTTCTTT. The variable domain in full, with the rest retrieved from reference TRBV30 and TRBJ1-1, is SQTIHQWPATLVQPVGSPLSLECTVEGTSNPNLYWYRQAAGRGLQLLFYSVGIGQISSEVPQNLSASRPQDRQFILSSKKLLLSDSGFYLCAWSLRWAEAFFGQGTRLTVV.

In DNA form, the CDR3 reads TGTGCCAGCAGTCCCGGGATAGCGGGGGGGCGGGGTACGCAGTATTTT. Residues: CASSPGIAGGRGTQYF. This chain uses TRBV28 with TRBJ2-3; the match to TRBD2 covers 11 bases. J lost 8 bases, V lost 5 bases, and 12 bases had no gene match. The CDR3 spans 16 residues. Germline lookup yields CDR1 MDHEN and CDR2 SYDVKM. The full variable domain, rest sourced from reference TRBV28 and TRBJ2-3, is DVKVTQSSRYLVKRTGEKVFLECVQDMDHENMFWYRQDPGLGLRLIYFSYDVKMKEKGDIPEGYSVSREKKERFSLILESASTNQTSMYLCASSPGIAGGRGTQYFGPGTRLTVL.

The chain links TRBV5-4 to TRBJ2-5; TRBD2 agrees at 9 bases. With V trimmed by 5 bases and J by 5 bases, 7 bases remained unmatched. This CDR3 has 14 residues. Germline values: CDR1 SGHNT, CDR2 YYREEE (reference sequence). The CDR3 coding sequence is TGTGCCAGCAGAACCGGGACTAGCCGGGAGACCCAGTACTTC. Translating it yields CASRTGTSRETQYF.

This clone has a single count. V gene TRBV7-2 combines with J gene TRBJ1-5; D gene ambiguous. Trimming removed 3 bases from V and 0 bases from J, with 6 bases in between. CDR3 length: 14 amino acids. Per germline, CDR1 SGHTA and CDR2 FQGNSA. DNA of the CDR3: TGTGCCAGCAGCTTTCAAGCTAGCAATCAGCCCCAGCATTTT. It codes for CASSFQASNQPQHF.

The chain employs TRBV21-1 and TRBJ2-3; TRBD2 is the table's D call, not checked against the DNA. TRBV21-1 is given as a pseudogene. The CDR3 sequence is 20 residues long. The CDR3 protein is CASSTRTLGGGHEDTDTQYF. The CDR3 nucleotides are TGTGCCAGCAGCACCCGAACATTGGGTGGAGGGCACGAGGACACAGATACGCAGTATTTT.

V is TRBV7-8 and J is TRBJ1-6; D not certain. V lost 1 base, J lost 0 bases, and 10 bases lay in between. This CDR3 contains 17 residues. Germline lookup yields CDR1 SGHVS and CDR2 FQNEAQ. In nucleotides, the CDR3 is TGTGCCAGCAGCTTAGTCGCCGGAAGCTCCTATAATTCACCCCTCCACTTT. Translation gives CASSLVAGSSYNSPLHF.

The CDR3 nucleotides are TGTGCCAGCAGTTCCCAGCGGGGGGACCCCTACGAGCAGTACTTC. It codes for CASSSQRGDPYEQYF. The rearrangement links TRBV7-2 to TRBJ2-7; 9 positions match TRBD2. Germline V gene sequence: CDR1 SGHTA, CDR2 FQGNSA. CDR3 size: 15 residues. J gave up 2 bases and V 6 bases, and 8 bases lay outside the gene matches.

This chain links TRBV3-1 (or the pseudogene TRBV3-2) with TRBJ2-5, with a weak D call TRBD2 (5 bases). V was pared by 0 bases and J by 4 bases, with 9 bases between. The length of the CDR3 is 14 residues. The germline V gene encodes CDR1 LGHDT and CDR2 YNNKEL (reference sequence). The CDR3 here is CASSQESSRETQYF. CDR3 bases: TGTGCCAGCAGCCAAGAATCTAGCAGAGAGACCCAGTACTTC.

This chain uses TRBV7-6 with TRBJ2-3; 7 bases are shared with TRBD2. Germline V gene lookup returns CDR1 SGHVS and CDR2 FNYEAQ. This CDR3 comprises 15 residues. J gave up 1 base and V 5 bases, and 6 bases lay outside the gene matches. CDR3 bases: TGTGCCAGCAGCCTTACTCTAGCGGGCACAGATACGCAGTATTTT. As protein: CASSLTLAGTDTQYF.

The CDR3 loop is CASSYLILGPLHF. The CDR3 bases are TGTGCCAGCAGTTACCTTATCCTGGGACCCCTCCACTTT. This chain uses TRBV6-2 or TRBV6-3 with TRBJ1-6; D gene unclear. CDR1 is MNHEY and CDR2 is SVGEGT in the germline V gene. Trimming stripped 2 bases from V and 12 bases from J, with 11 bases between. CDR3 size: 13 residues.

In DNA form, the CDR3 reads TGCGCCAGCAGTGGTCCAGGGGGCTTCATGAACACTGAAGCTTTCTTT. Residues: CASSGPGGFMNTEAFF. The chain uses TRBV4-1 and TRBJ1-1; 8 bases are a match to TRBD1. Unmatched junction bases numbered 9, after V lost 6 bases and J lost 0 bases. CDR3 length: 16 residues. From germline, CDR1 is MGHRA and CDR2 YSYEKL.

The rearrangement joins TRBV5-6 to TRBJ1-6; 11 nucleotides match TRBD1. This CDR3 has 16 residues. Germline V CDR1 and CDR2: SGHDT, YYEEEE. V gave up 2 bases and J gave up 7 bases; unmatched junction bases: 5. Here the CDR3 reads CASSFGQGAWNSPLHF. The CDR3 DNA follows: TGTGCCAGCAGCTTCGGACAGGGGGCTTGGAATTCACCCCTCCACTTT.

The chain uses TRBV7-2 and TRBJ1-6, with unresolved D. Germline-derived CDR1 and CDR2 are SGHTA and FQGNSA. There are 15 residues in the CDR3. V was clipped by 7 bases and J by 0 bases, with 10 bases between them. The CDR3 sequence: CASKRGSSYNSPLHF. CDR3 sequence (DNA): TGTGCCAGCAAAAGAGGGAGCTCCTATAATTCACCCCTCCACTTT.

The V and J genes are TRBV6-5 and TRBJ2-2; either TRBD1 or TRBD2 may fit D (5 bases each). CDR3 size: 15 residues. V was cut by 8 bases and J by 0 bases, with 13 bases left in between. The germline gives CDR1 MNHEY, CDR2 SVGAGI. CDR3 nucleotide sequence: TGTGCCAGCTCGCGTTTGGGGGCGAACACCGGGGAGCTGTTTTTT. Amino acid sequence: CASSRLGANTGELFF.

Note on this clone: The junction departs from germline at one end; a sequencing error may be responsible. V gene TRBV5-6 combines with J gene TRBJ1-5; 9 bases line up with TRBD1. Per the germline V gene, CDR1 is SGHDT and CDR2 is YYEEEE. The CDR3 sequence is 15 residues long. CDR3 protein: CASSYGTGSSQPQHF. DNA for the CDR3: TGTGCCAGCAGCTACGGGACAGGGAGCAGTCAGCCCCAGCATTTT.

The J gene is TRBJ1-3, the V gene TRBV25-1, with no clear D. Germline V lookup: CDR1 MGHDK, CDR2 SYGVNS. This CDR3 has 15 amino acids. Trimming took off 2 bases at V and 0 bases at J, with 8 bases between the two ends. CDR3 bases: TGTGCCAGCAGTGAACCCCCGGGCTCTGGAAACACCATATATTTT. As protein: CASSEPPGSGNTIYF. The full variable domain, rest sourced from reference TRBV25-1 and TRBJ1-3, is EADIYQTPRYLVIGTGKKITLECSQTMGHDKMYWYQQDPGMELHLIHYSYGVNSTEKGDLSSESTVSRIRTEHFPLTLESARPSHTSQYLCASSEPPGSGNTIYFGEGSWLTVV.

This clone occurred once. This rearrangement joins TRBV14 to TRBJ2-5, with D possibly matching TRBD1 (6 bases). Germline V gene lookup returns CDR1 SGHDN and CDR2 FVKESK. The CDR3 contains 14 residues. Trimming took off 4 bases at V and 2 bases at J, with 11 bases between the two ends. DNA for the CDR3: TGTGCCAGCAGCCGAAGACAGGTACAAGAGACCCAGTACTTC. It translates to CASSRRQVQETQYF.

This clone was counted at least ten times. The chain employs TRBV14 and TRBJ2-1; D may correspond to TRBD1 or TRBD2 (5 bases each). Trimming cost V 1 base and J 0 bases, with 10 bases left between them. CDR3 length equals 16 residues. Germline loops: CDR1 SGHDN, CDR2 FVKESK. In nucleotides, the CDR3 is TGTGCCAGCAGCCAAGGTTCAGGGAGCTCCTACAATGAGCAGTTCTTC. This sequence encodes CASSQGSGSSYNEQFF.

The chain links TRBV9 to TRBJ2-3, with D perhaps matching TRBD1 or TRBD2 (5 bases each). Germline CDR1 reads SGDLS; CDR2 reads YYNGEE. The ends were cut back, 4 bases at V and 0 bases at J, with 12 bases in the middle. This CDR3 spans 15 amino acids. CDR3 sequence reads: CASSYGWDSTDTQYF. The CDR3, as DNA: TGTGCCAGCAGCTACGGTTGGGACAGCACAGATACGCAGTATTTT.

The rearrangement links TRBV6-2 or TRBV6-3 to TRBJ1-1; no clear D. Trimming cost V 4 bases and J 3 bases, with 18 bases left between them. The CDR3 covers 16 residues. Germline V CDR1 and CDR2: MNHEY, SVGEGT. The CDR3 sequence is CASSSTPGGDHTEAFF. In nucleotides, the CDR3 is TGTGCCAGCAGTTCAACCCCGGGTGGGGATCACACTGAAGCTTTCTTT.

A word on this clone: The sample contains more than one DNA sequence encoding this CDR3. CDR3 in DNA: TGTGCCAGCAGCGTAGGTGGGTCTGAAGCTTTCTTT. It codes for CASSVGGSEAFF. The rearrangement joins TRBV9 to TRBJ1-1; D is unresolved. CDR1 is SGDLS and CDR2 is YYNGEE in the germline V gene. The CDR3 has 12 residues. V lost 0 bases, J lost 6 bases, and 6 bases lay in between.

The V call is TRBV25-1, the J call TRBJ2-7; 8 bases are a match to TRBD1. With 11 bases clipped from V and 5 bases from J, the junction kept 11 bases outside the gene matches. The CDR3 totals 13 residues. Germline CDR1 and CDR2: MGHDK and SYGVNS. CDR3 loop: CAAGRTGSNEQYF. The CDR3 coding sequence is TGTGCCGCGGGCCGGACAGGGTCGAACGAGCAGTACTTC.

The rearrangement uses TRBV15 and TRBJ2-3, with D unresolved. CDR1 is LNHNV, CDR2 YYDKDF, per germline (reference sequence). The CDR3 runs to 15 residues. Trimming cost V 0 bases and J 1 base, with 8 bases left between them. The CDR3: CATSRDYEGTDTQYF. CDR3 DNA: TGTGCCACCAGCAGAGATTACGAGGGCACAGATACGCAGTATTTT. The full variable domain, rest sourced from reference TRBV15 and TRBJ2-3, is DAMVIQNPRYQVTQFGKPVTLSCSQTLNHNVMYWYQQKSSQAPKLLFHYYDKDFNNEADTPDNFQSRRPNTSFCFLDIRSPGLGDTAMYLCATSRDYEGTDTQYFGPGTRLTVL.

The chain recombines TRBV30 with TRBJ1-1; no definite D call. Germline V gene sequence: CDR1 GTSNPN, CDR2 SVGIG (reference sequence). V lost 2 bases and J lost 1, with 8 bases in between. The CDR3 extends over 13 amino acids. The CDR3 sequence: CAWSRLPNTEAFF. In nucleotides, the CDR3 is TGTGCCTGGAGTCGCCTTCCGAACACTGAAGCTTTCTTT.

The rearrangement links TRBV18 to TRBJ2-1; D tentatively fits TRBD1 or TRBD2 (5 bases each). Per germline, CDR1 KGHSH and CDR2 LQKENI. CDR3 length equals 16 residues. Trimming took 2 bases from V and 2 from J, leaving 13 bases between them. The CDR3 reads CASSPGGAPPYNEQFF. In DNA, the CDR3 is TGTGCCAGCTCACCAGGGGGAGCCCCTCCCTACAATGAGCAGTTCTTC.

The chain uses TRBV15 and TRBJ1-2; no reliable D call. The ends were cut back, 0 bases at V and 7 bases at J, with 12 bases in the middle. CDR3 size: 14 residues. Germline V gene sequence: CDR1 LNHNV, CDR2 YYDKDF (reference sequence). The CDR3 region has the DNA TGTGCCACCAGCAGAGACGATTGGGGTGGTGGCTACACCTTC. Translation: CATSRDDWGGGYTF.